Given below is one T cell receptor beta chain in context. Its antigen has not been determined. Base qualities are missing; no much larger clone stands one base away. The immunoSEQ Assay, a bias-controlled multiplex PCR, was used to amplify TCRbeta CDR3 regions from genomic DNA. Per the authors' processing: Within the assay, amplification of reference gene primers was used to estimate how many nucleated cells each sample contained. To quantify the absolute abundance of each unique TCRbeta CDR3 rearrangement, sequence reads were collapsed and filtered. For each sample, productive Simpson clonality was calculated as the square root of Simpson's diversity index across productive rearrangements. The source is immuneACCESS, and TCRdb retained only in-frame sequences with V and J called. Part of the clones is not carried over; for the studies checked, unresolved V genes explain less than half of this, and the remainder is unexplained. V and J calls and clone size follow that table, whereas D and trimming were derived from the DNA. The sample table contains 65,000 to 90,000 clones; only one count was recorded for about nine tenths of them. The ten biggest clones cover about 3% of the sample.

Including the terminal cysteine and phenylalanine, the CDR3 comprises 11 residues. Of all the DNA, just the CDR3 is kept, 33 bases in frame from base 1. Taken from the germline V gene (reference sequence), the CDR1 and CDR2 loops are MNHNY and SVGAGI. A distance of 6 bases separates the germline ends of V and J, which lose 6 bases and 4 bases respectively. Whole blood was collected in K2EDTA tubes by collaborating institutions according to the institutions' own protocols. For TCRbeta analysis, collaborators shipped samples as frozen whole blood, isolated PBMCs, or DNA extracted from either of those sample types. This specimen comes from a study of blood T cell repertoires in COVID-19 (dated by TCRdb to about 2020). For context, the study as a whole: Collaborator samples came from the United States, Italy and Spain and covered acute and convalescent phases of COVID-19. The material from the prospective study consisted of cDNA or gDNA derived from T cells, B-cell-depleted T cells, or PBMCs. Subjects who had been exposed to COVID-19, were actively infected with it, or had recovered from it provided the deeply sampled blood TCRbeta repertoires that made up the dataset. The repertoires were released in a freely available public database meant as a resource for research on the immune response to SARS-CoV-2. Samples were obtained from the ongoing ImmuneRACE study (first 160 participants) and from 950 to 1,500 subjects provided by 6 global collaborators. A de-identified subject ID, COVID-19 status, age in years and sex were almost always included in the sample metadata. HLA class I and class II types, where available, came from metadata supplied by the sample provider rather than from assay-based typing.

Results and caveats for the whole study, not just this receptor: The quantity of clinical and demographic metadata differed by source and by participant and was supplied without curation.

Sequenced input: peripheral blood. The TCR sequence derives from a woman aged 45-65 years with active or convalescent COVID-19. The V gene is TRBV6-6 and the J gene is TRBJ1-1, with the D gene uncertain. The CDR3 reads CASSSRTEAFF. DNA sequence: TGTGCCAGCAGCTCCCGCACTGAAGCTTTCTTT.